These T cell receptor beta chains were read from a single sample in a study of response to subunit inactivated influenza vaccine. TCRdb fed the RT-PCR reads into MiXCR, producing one record per CDR3 protein. The repertoire includes 500,000 to 600,000 distinct CDR3 sequences, 12% of them detected once, and around 9.6% sits in the top ten. The sequencing used PBMCs from blood, collected on the day of vaccination. The origin of the receptors is a man between 45 and 60 years old who received an inactivated influenza vaccine. CDR3s leave out the opening cysteine and the closing phenylalanine or tryptophan. Each record gives: J gene, clone size, V gene, CDR3 protein. Size tells how often a clone was seen (once, few, many) or the class of an expanded clone, and some rows leave it out.

TRBJ1-1 | few | TRBV4-3 | ASSQEGNVNTEAF
TRBJ2-3 | few | TRBV10-3 | AARGVSDTQY
TRBJ2-5 | - | TRBV20-1 | SATQGYQETQY
TRBJ1-1 | few | TRBV12-3/TRBV12-4 | ASSFGRRGLFPNTEAF
TRBJ2-6 | many | TRBV27 | ASSFPGANVLT
TRBJ2-1 | many | TRBV5-1 | ASSRLAGGDNEQF
TRBJ1-4 | few | TRBV4-2 | ASSQAQRGNEKLF
TRBJ2-1 | many | TRBV4-3 | ASSQGMDEQF
TRBJ1-1 | - | TRBV20-1 | SARRRVTEAF
TRBJ1-1 | - | TRBV18 | ASSPNGFTEAF
TRBJ2-7 | - | TRBV20-1 | SAGKPGTGFRIYEQY
TRBJ2-5 | few | TRBV20-1 | SARGQGQETQY
TRBJ2-7 | many | TRBV6-2/TRBV6-3 | ASSSTTSGRFAQY
TRBJ2-3 | - | TRBV20-1 | SATGLAGEDTQY
TRBJ2-5 | - | TRBV29-1 | SVGPRVRETQY
TRBJ2-1 | - | TRBV4-2 | AMGPGAGIAHEQF
TRBJ2-2 | - | TRBV15 | ATSKEAGELF
TRBJ2-5 | few | TRBV20-1 | SAREHGFIAETQY
TRBJ1-5 | few | TRBV3-1 | ASSQGWGANQPQH
TRBJ1-2 | - | TRBV7-9 | ASSSEGQSRGYT
TRBJ1-6 | - | TRBV5-1 | ASSSDTVGNSPLH
TRBJ2-3 | - | TRBV12-3/TRBV12-4 | ASSLGDRGPDTQY
TRBJ1-6 | many | TRBV12-3/TRBV12-4 | ASSFQLVSYNSPLH
TRBJ2-7 | many | TRBV12-3/TRBV12-4 | ASSSSGTASREQY
TRBJ2-5 | - | TRBV7-2 | ASGPRAGPQETQY
TRBJ1-5 | - | TRBV24-1 | ATRSGQGGNQPQH
TRBJ2-1 | many | TRBV2 | ASNRLYNEQF
TRBJ2-7 | few | TRBV4-2 | ASSQGRAGPLEQY
TRBJ2-7 | many | TRBV4-1 | ASSQPLAKYEQY
TRBJ2-7 | few | TRBV28 | ASKGWGGVYEQY
TRBJ2-3 | few | TRBV7-2 | ASIRAARGDTQY